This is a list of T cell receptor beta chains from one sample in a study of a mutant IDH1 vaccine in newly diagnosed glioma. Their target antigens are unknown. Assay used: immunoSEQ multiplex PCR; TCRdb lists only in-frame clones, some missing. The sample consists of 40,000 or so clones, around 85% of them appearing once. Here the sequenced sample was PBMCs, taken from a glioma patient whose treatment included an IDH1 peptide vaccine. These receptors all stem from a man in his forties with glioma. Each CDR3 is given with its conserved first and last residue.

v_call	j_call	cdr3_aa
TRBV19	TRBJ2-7	CASSIDSAYEQYF
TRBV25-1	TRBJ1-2	CASSESLGQGYGYTF
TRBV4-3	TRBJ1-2	CASSHGTFYGYTF
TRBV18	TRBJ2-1	CASSPGLANNNEQFF
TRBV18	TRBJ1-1	CASSPGDGNIEAFF
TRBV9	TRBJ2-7	CASSYSDLGGEQYF
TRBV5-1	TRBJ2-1	CASSLGLASNEQFF
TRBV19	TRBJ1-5	CASSTGDRGRQPQHF
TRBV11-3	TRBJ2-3	CASAYSGLPTDTQYF
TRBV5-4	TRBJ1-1	CASSLTGTTGKAFF
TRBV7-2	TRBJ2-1	CASSPHVAGREQFF
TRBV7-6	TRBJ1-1	CASSPSVGGNTEAFF
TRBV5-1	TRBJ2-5	CASSTSGRATETQYF
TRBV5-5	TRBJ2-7	CASSQSAVAVYRGANEQYF
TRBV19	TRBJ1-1	CASNTRRVNPEAFF
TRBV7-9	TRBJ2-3	CAGNSGIQSDTQYF
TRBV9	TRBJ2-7	CASSATGTADSYEQYF
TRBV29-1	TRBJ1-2	CSARPLDRDYGYTF
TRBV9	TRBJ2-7	CASSSTVGEQYF
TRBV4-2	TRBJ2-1	CASSPAGTRLMGEQFF
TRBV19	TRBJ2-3	CASRGRNTDTQYF
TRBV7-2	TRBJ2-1	CASSLMIARNEQFF
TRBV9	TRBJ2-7	CASSAGLATYEQYF
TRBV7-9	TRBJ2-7	CASSIKTSGSYEQYF
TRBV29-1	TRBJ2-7	CSIRTFGAPYEQYF
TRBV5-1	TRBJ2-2	CASSPRGSNTGELFF
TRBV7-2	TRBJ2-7	CASSSSSVPYEQYF
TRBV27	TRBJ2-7	CASSLSLGTEQYF
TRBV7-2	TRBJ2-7	CASRTRDGPYEQYF
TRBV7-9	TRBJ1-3	CASSTRPGNTIYF
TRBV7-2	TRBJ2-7	CASSWFGEQYF
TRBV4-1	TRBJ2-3	CASSQTLAGTDTQYF
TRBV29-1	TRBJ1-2	CSVGVDPNYGYTF
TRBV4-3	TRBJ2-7	CASSQDFGGSSYEQYF
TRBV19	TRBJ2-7	CASSAGRIYEQYF
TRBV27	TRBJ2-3	CASSLYPVRPSTDTQYF
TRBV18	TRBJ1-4	CASSPDRVFSEKLFF
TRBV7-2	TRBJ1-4	CASSPGRAANEKLFF
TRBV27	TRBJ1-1	CASGFLAGLNTEAFF
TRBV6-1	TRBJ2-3	CASSAQGFATQYF
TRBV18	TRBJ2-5	CASSPPGQETQYF
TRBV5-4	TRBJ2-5	CASRNGPGEGLAQYF
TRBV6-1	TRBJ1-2	CASSAALALISYTF
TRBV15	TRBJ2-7	CATSRILFNEQYF
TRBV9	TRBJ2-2	CASSVDYTHLNTGELFF
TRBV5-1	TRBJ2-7	CASSFLAGVTLNEQYF
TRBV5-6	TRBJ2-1	CASSLERTGYNEQFF
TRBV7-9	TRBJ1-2	CASSLRTVSGGYTF
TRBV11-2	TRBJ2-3	CASSLDGNTDTQYF
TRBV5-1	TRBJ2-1	CASSLLTGRVYNEQFF
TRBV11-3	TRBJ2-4	CASSLDQGGSLAKNIQYF
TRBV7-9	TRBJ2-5	CASSFGETQYF
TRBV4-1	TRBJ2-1	CASSQEQATSGKNEQFF
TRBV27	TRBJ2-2	CASKPGQASGELFF
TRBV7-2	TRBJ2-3	CASSLGTADTQYF
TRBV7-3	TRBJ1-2	CASSLPLTHQTRRCYGYTF
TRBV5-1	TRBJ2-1	CASSGTSGSNEQFF
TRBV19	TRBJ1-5	CASSILGGNQPQHF
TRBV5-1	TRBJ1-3	CASSLEPSSTGNTIYF